A single sample gave rise to the 25 T cell receptor beta chains below, sequenced in a study of T cell responses to AZD1222 COVID-19 vaccine. Measured with immunoSEQ multiplex PCR; TCRdb has only the in-frame clones, and not every one. The sample holds some 150,000 clones, approximately 90% seen once. The sequencing here drew on peripheral blood, taken after recovery from COVID-19. These receptors were obtained from an adult who had recovered from COVID-19.

The chain is built from TRBV9 and TRBJ2-7, with D possibly matching TRBD2 (5 bases). The V and J ends lost 0 bases and 4 bases respectively, with 14 bases between them. Germline-derived CDR1 and CDR2 are SGDLS and YYNGEE. The CDR3 extends over 15 amino acids. The CDR3: CASSVESGETYEQYF. CDR3 DNA: TGTGCCAGCAGCGTAGAAAGCGGTGAAACTTACGAGCAGTACTTC.

This clone was observed once. The CDR3 spells CASSFRLAAYEQYF. DNA for the CDR3: TGTGCCAGCAGCTTCCGACTAGCTGCCTACGAGCAGTACTTC. The chain couples TRBV11-2 to TRBJ2-7, with TRBD2 matching 7 bases. The CDR3 spans 14 residues. Germline CDR1 SGHAT, CDR2 FQNNGV. The V and J ends lost 3 bases and 2 bases, in that order; junction bases with no gene match: 4.

Written as DNA, the CDR3 is TGTGCCAGCTCACCGCTGAGTTTAATTAACTATGGCTACACCTTC. Protein: CASSPLSLINYGYTF. The chain employs TRBV18 and TRBJ1-2; D remains unclear. CDR3 length: 15 residues. Germline CDR1 is KGHSH and CDR2 is LQKENI. The V end lost 3 bases, the J end lost 1 base, and 12 bases lay between the germline ends.

With respect to this clone: Other DNA sequences in this sample translate to the same CDR3. The chain recombines TRBV5-1 with TRBJ2-7, with 8 bases that match TRBD2. Germline loops: CDR1 SGHRS, CDR2 YFSETQ. This CDR3 is 15 amino acids long. V was clipped by 0 bases and J by 3 bases; unmatched bases: 5. CDR3 nucleotide sequence: TGCGCCAGCAGCTTGGATGCGGGAGGTTTCTACGAGCAGTACTTC. Amino acids: CASSLDAGGFYEQYF.

This clone was recorded only once. This sequence joins TRBV5-1 and TRBJ2-3; no firm D call. V was cut by 3 bases and J by 0 bases, with 20 bases left in between. CDR1 is SGHRS, CDR2 YFSETQ, per germline. The CDR3 consists of 18 residues. CDR3 nucleotide sequence: TGCGCCAGCAGCTCCCAACGGAACAGAAGCCCTAGCACAGATACGCAGTATTTT. Protein product: CASSSQRNRSPSTDTQYF.

The chain is built from TRBV13 and TRBJ2-7, with D possibly being TRBD1 (5 bases). V lost 5 bases and J 7 bases, leaving 27 bases between the germline ends. CDR3 length: 17 amino acids. Germline lookup yields CDR1 PRHDT and CDR2 FYEKMQ (reference sequence). The CDR3 protein is CASSRQTVYSEKTEQYF. The CDR3 nucleotides read TGTGCCAGCAGCCGACAGACGGTTTACTCGGAAAAAACGGAGCAGTACTTC.

V usage is TRBV5-1 and J usage is TRBJ2-2; TRBD2 matches at 9 bases. The germline V gene has CDR1 SGHRS and CDR2 YFSETQ. This CDR3 has 17 amino acids. Trimming cost V 4 bases and J 6 bases; bases outside gene matches: 13. The CDR3 DNA follows: TGCGCCAGCAGCGCGCCCGGATTAGCGGGGGCGGCCGGGGAGCTGTTTTTT. Protein product: CASSAPGLAGAAGELFF.

The rearrangement joins TRBV15 to TRBJ2-2, with TRBD2 matching 13 bases. V was pared by 2 bases and J by 4 bases, with 1 base of the junction left unmatched. The CDR3 is made up of 16 amino acids. Germline V lookup: CDR1 LNHNV, CDR2 YYDKDF (reference sequence). CDR3 sequence reads: CATSRRLAGGTGELFF. Here the CDR3 DNA reads TGTGCCACCAGCAGACGACTAGCGGGAGGCACCGGGGAGCTGTTTTTT. Together with reference TRBV15 and TRBJ2-2, the CDR3 gives the full variable domain: DAMVIQNPRYQVTQFGKPVTLSCSQTLNHNVMYWYQQKSSQAPKLLFHYYDKDFNNEADTPDNFQSRRPNTSFCFLDIRSPGLGDTAMYLCATSRRLAGGTGELFFGEGSRLTVL.

CDR3 nucleotides: TGTGCCAGCAGCTTGGGCCAGCTGAACTATGGCTACACCTTC. Translating it yields CASSLGQLNYGYTF. This chain connects TRBV5-6 to TRBJ1-2; no definite D call. The CDR3 has 14 amino acids. Per germline, CDR1 SGHDT and CDR2 YYEEEE. Trimming stripped 0 bases from V and 2 bases from J, with 8 bases between.

The CDR3 nucleotides read TGTGCCAGCAGCCAAAGCAGGGGGCACTACAATGAGCAGTTCTTC. It yields the protein CASSQSRGHYNEQFF. The gene calls are TRBV16 and TRBJ2-1; 8 bases line up with TRBD1. Losses at the gene ends were 2 bases for V and 3 bases for J; bases not matched to a gene: 3. Germline V gene lookup returns CDR1 KGHSY and CDR2 FQNENV. The CDR3 totals 15 residues.

This clone was seen more than once but under ten times. The chain has TRBV2 and TRBJ2-5, with D hard to call. This CDR3 region has 11 residues. V lost 2 bases and J 5 bases, leaving 3 bases between the germline ends. Germline CDR1 SNHLY, CDR2 FYNNEI. CDR3 region: CASSERETQYF. DNA of the CDR3: TGTGCCAGCAGTGAAAGGGAGACCCAGTACTTC.

CDR3 nucleotide sequence: TGTGCCAGCTCACCACAACAGGGGAGTCACAATGAGCAGTTCTTC. This codes for CASSPQQGSHNEQFF. This chain joins TRBV18 and TRBJ2-1; 7 nucleotides agree with TRBD1. J gave up 5 bases and V 1 base, and 5 bases lay outside the gene matches. Looked up from germline, CDR1 is KGHSH and CDR2 is LQKENI. This CDR3 comprises 15 residues. Supplemented by reference TRBV18 and TRBJ2-1, the full variable domain reads NAGVMQNPRHLVRRRGQEARLRCSPMKGHSHVYWYRQLPEEGLKFMVYLQKENIIDESGMPKERFSAEFPKEGPSILRIQQVVRGDSAAYFCASSPQQGSHNEQFFGPGTRLTVL.

The gene calls are TRBV15 and TRBJ2-7; the D gene is possibly TRBD2 (6 bases). Germline-derived CDR1 and CDR2 are LNHNV and YYDKDF (reference sequence). Trimming removed 3 bases at V and 1 base at J, with 10 bases between. There are 14 residues in the CDR3. The CDR3 nucleotides are TGTGCCACCAGCAGCCCGGGGGAATCCTACGAGCAGTACTTC. Translating gives CATSSPGESYEQYF.

The V and J genes are TRBV27 and TRBJ2-3, with D unclear. Trimming left V 5 bases short and J 6 bases short, with 9 bases between. This CDR3 region has 12 residues. CDR1 MNHEY and CDR2 SMNVEV come from the germline V gene (reference sequence). CDR3 protein: CASSPYMDTQYF. The CDR3 coding sequence is TGTGCCAGCAGTCCCTATATGGATACGCAGTATTTT.

This chain uses TRBV24-1 with TRBJ1-2; D is unclear. The CDR3 is 11 residues long. With 1 base removed from V and 5 bases from J, the gap between germline ends came to 1 base. Per the germline V gene, CDR1 is KGHDR and CDR2 is SFDVKD. In nucleotides, the CDR3 is TGTGCCACCAGTGATTTTTATGGCTACACCTTC. It codes for CATSDFYGYTF.

The chain couples TRBV2 to TRBJ2-7; D gene unclear. Looked up from germline, CDR1 is SNHLY and CDR2 is FYNNEI. The CDR3 loop spans 15 amino acids. V gave up 3 bases and J gave up 1 base, with 13 bases separating them. CDR3 bases: TGTGCCAGCAGTGAGTATAGGGCTGGGTCCTACGAGCAGTACTTC. It is translated as CASSEYRAGSYEQYF.

This clone was seen only a few times. V usage is TRBV6-5 and J usage is TRBJ2-1; 9 bases fit TRBD1. The germline gives CDR1 MNHEY, CDR2 SVGAGI. V shed 9 bases, J shed 2 bases, and the junction held 5 bases outside the gene matches. CDR3 length: 14 residues. The CDR3 is CASPGQGTYNEQFF. CDR3 nucleotide sequence: TGTGCCAGTCCGGGACAGGGAACCTACAATGAGCAGTTCTTC.

This chain connects TRBV4-1 to TRBJ2-7; TRBD2 aligns across 8 bases. The CDR3 contains 16 residues. Germline CDR1 is MGHRA and CDR2 is YSYEKL. J lost 1 base, V lost 4 bases, and 9 bases had no gene match. CDR3 region: CASSLAMSSGSYEQYF. CDR3 nucleotides: TGCGCCAGCAGCCTAGCGATGTCTAGCGGGTCCTACGAGCAGTACTTC.

This chain uses TRBV20-1 with TRBJ2-7, with 10 positions matching TRBD1. The CDR3 spans 17 residues. Germline V gene sequence: CDR1 DFQATT, CDR2 SNEGSKA (reference sequence). V shed 3 bases, J shed 4 bases, and the junction held 15 bases outside the gene matches. CDR3 residues: CSASTGRTGGRLYEQYF. Written as DNA, the CDR3 is TGCAGTGCTAGTACAGGGAGGACAGGGGGTCGGCTATACGAGCAGTACTTC.

The chain joins TRBV12-3 or TRBV12-4 to TRBJ1-2; D remains ambiguous. This CDR3 spans 13 amino acids. The ends were cut back, 3 bases at V and 1 base at J, with 6 bases in the middle. The CDR3 loop is CASSLDLNYGYTF. CDR3 in DNA: TGTGCCAGCAGTTTGGATCTTAACTATGGCTACACCTTC.

The chain joins TRBV5-4 to TRBJ1-2, with a tentative D call TRBD1 (5 bases). Trimming removed 0 bases from V and 8 bases from J, with 14 bases in between. The CDR3 contains 14 residues. Germline assignment: CDR1 SGHNT and CDR2 YYREEE (reference sequence). The CDR3 protein is CASSLEQALRGYTF. The CDR3 nucleotides read TGTGCCAGCAGCTTGGAACAGGCACTTAGAGGCTACACCTTC.

The chain joins TRBV4-2 to TRBJ1-4, with D possibly TRBD1 on 6 matching bases. Trimming stripped 6 bases from V and 0 bases from J, with 23 bases between. CDR1 and CDR2 (germline): LGHNA, YNFKEQ. The CDR3 sequence is 19 residues long. CDR3 protein: CASSLALRQDAATNEKLFF. CDR3 nucleotides: TGTGCCAGCAGTCTTGCCCTTAGACAGGACGCTGCAACTAATGAAAAACTGTTTTTT.

V is TRBV28 and J is TRBJ2-1, with TRBD2 matching over 10 bases. The CDR3 consists of 14 residues. V lost 7 bases to trimming and J lost 3 bases; unmatched junction nucleotides: 3. CDR1 and CDR2 (germline): MDHEN, SYDVKM. The CDR3 protein is CASISGRFYNEQFF. Here the CDR3 DNA reads TGTGCCAGCATTAGCGGGAGGTTCTACAATGAGCAGTTCTTC.

The V gene is TRBV5-1, the J gene TRBJ1-1, with D unresolved. Germline values: CDR1 SGHRS, CDR2 YFSETQ. This CDR3 has 14 amino acids. Trimming pared 0 bases from V and 1 base from J, leaving 7 bases between. DNA for the CDR3: TGCGCCAGCAGCTTGGGGGAGGGGAACACTGAAGCTTTCTTT. Its protein is CASSLGEGNTEAFF. The whole variable domain, remainder taken from reference TRBV5-1 and TRBJ1-1, is KAGVTQTPRYLIKTRGQQVTLSCSPISGHRSVSWYQQTPGQGLQFLFEYFSETQRNKGNFPGRFSGRQFSNSRSEMNVSTLELGDSALYLCASSLGEGNTEAFFGQGTRLTVV.

The chain is built from TRBV9 and TRBJ2-7; 7 positions agree with TRBD2. CDR3 length: 14 residues. The V and J ends lost 0 bases and 2 bases, in that order; junction bases with no gene match: 2. CDR1 and CDR2 (germline): SGDLS, YYNGEE. The DNA for the CDR3 is TGTGCCAGCAGCGTAGCGGGAGGTCCCTACGAGCAGTACTTC. It translates to CASSVAGGPYEQYF. Complete variable domain (other parts from reference TRBV9 and TRBJ2-7): DSGVTQTPKHLITATGQRVTLRCSPRSGDLSVYWYQQSLDQGLQFLIQYYNGEERAKGNILERFSAQQFPDLHSELNLSSLELGDSALYFCASSVAGGPYEQYFGPGTRLTVT.